The present T cell receptor beta chain was sequenced within a study of Graves' ophthalmopathy and Graves' hyperthyroidism. V was pared by 4 bases and J by 5 bases, with 18 bases between. Germline CDR1 and CDR2: SGDLS and YYNGEE. This CDR3 is 15 amino acids long. Investigators amplified TCR beta CDR3 regions from RNA transcripts. Second-round multiplex PCR came after first-round RT-PCR with HTBI primers. TCRdb reanalysed the multiplex PCR reads using MiXCR and keeps one entry per CDR3 protein. The sample yields roughly 1.1 million distinct CDR3 sequences, around a third seen once. Sequenced: peripheral blood or thyroid tissue (not recorded which). This receptor was identified in an adult man with Graves' hyperthyroidism. The chain carries TRBV9 and TRBJ2-5, with D maybe TRBD1 (5 bases). This chain's CDR3 is CASSPGRTSGETQYF. In DNA form, the CDR3 reads TGTGCCAGCAGCCCTGGACGTACTTCAGGGGAGACCCAGTACTTC.